The clone carrying this TCR beta chain qualifies as medium-sized (0.01 to 0.1%). The antigen is not known. The source of the sample is a study of metastatic and nonmetastatic thyroid tumors. Study background: Repertoires from malignant and benign thyroid patients were compared across blood and tumor or nodule tissue. The study's findings and limits: Benign nodules were reported to have significantly lower TCR beta diversity than malignant thyroid tumors, in blood and tumor.

Before thyroid surgery, none of the patients had received any treatment. V shed 5 bases and J 1 base; nucleotides not matched to a gene: 7. The CDR3 has 15 residues. In germline, CDR1 is SGHVS, CDR2 FQNEAQ. Study processing details: A papillary thyroid cancer distant-metastasis classifier was built from CDR3 differences across clinicopathological groups. TCRdb reanalyzed the PCR reads via MiXCR. The V and J calls follow TCRdb's processing rather than the paper's. This table holds 13,000 or so clones, roughly 29% found once. V usage is TRBV7-8 and J usage is TRBJ1-1, with 7 bases identical to TRBD1. Sequencing input: tumor tissue. This receptor was identified in a male donor with papillary thyroid cancer or a benign thyroid nodule (not recorded which). Some clones in this sample may be carry-over from other donors' samples. CDR3 bases: TGTGCCAGCAGCGCCCGACAGGGAGGGAACACTGAAGCTTTCTTT. This encodes CASSARQGGNTEAFF.